This T cell receptor (beta chain) was obtained from a study of T cell repertoires in cytomegalovirus infection. Study-level information: CMV infection plus the matching HLA type was flagged by public TCR beta signatures. Study-level results: People with CMV and the relevant HLA were identified by cumulative public TCR beta family frequency. In two of eight donors, the top clonotype was HLA-C-restricted CMV-specific.

CDR1 SNHLY and CDR2 FYNNEI come from the germline V gene. The germline V and J ends were trimmed by 4 bases and 4 bases, with 11 bases remaining between them. The CDR3 is 14 amino acids. This clonotype has only a few counts. Its target is unknown. TCRdb reprocessed the reads via MiXCR and lists one record per CDR3 protein. Of approximately 750,000 distinct CDR3 sequences detected, 35% to 40% appear once; the ten largest clones hold around 2.8%. The material sequenced was PBMCs. The V gene is TRBV2, the J gene TRBJ1-3; no reliable D call. The receptor comes from a human donor in good health (CMV status not recorded). Some clones in this sample may be carry-over from other donors' samples. CDR3 coding DNA: TGTGCCAGCAGTGTTAGAACAGTCGGAAACACCATATATTTT. Translation gives CASSVRTVGNTIYF.